A few counts support the clone carrying this T cell receptor beta chain. Sequenced by immunoSEQ multiplex PCR; TCRdb stores in-frame clones only, minus some. The sample consists of under 25,000 clones, 81% of them appearing once. The entry originates in a study of ipilimumab plus nivolumab after autologous stem cell transplantation. In germline, CDR1 is LNHDA, CDR2 SQIVND (reference sequence). Trimming removed 8 bases from V and 0 bases from J, with 11 bases in between. This CDR3 contains 14 residues. The sequences come from PBMCs, collected in a trial of ipilimumab plus nivolumab as post-transplant consolidation. The chain uses TRBV19 and TRBJ1-3, with no clear D. This sequence was found in a male donor with diffuse large B-cell lymphoma. CDR3: CASSDGASGNTIYF. The CDR3 nucleotides are TGTGCCAGTTCGGACGGCGCCTCTGGAAACACCATATATTTT.